The clone carrying this TCR beta chain has more than one count but fewer than ten. The germline V gene encodes CDR1 DFQATT and CDR2 SNEGSKA (reference sequence). The CDR3 has 15 amino acids. V lost 3 bases and J lost 0, with 15 bases in between. Template material for amplifying TCR beta CDR3 regions consisted of RNA transcripts. HTBI primers were employed in a first-round RT-PCR of the TCR CDR3. Via MiXCR, TCRdb re-called the multiplex PCR reads, giving one row per CDR3 protein. Counted here are some 250,000 distinct CDR3 sequences, approximately 14% occurring once; the ten biggest clones make up around 30%. The data derive from a study of T cells in Graves' hyperthyroidism and ophthalmopathy.

The source material was blood. V and J are TRBV20-1 and TRBJ2-7; D is undetermined. The receptor was isolated from a woman aged 45 to 65 with Graves' hyperthyroidism that later progressed to Graves' ophthalmopathy. CDR3 protein: CSARSFGPSSYEQYF. In nucleotides, the CDR3 is TGCAGTGCTAGGAGTTTCGGCCCTAGCTCCTACGAGCAGTACTTC.